These 25 T cell receptor beta chains came from one sample sequenced in a study of radiotherapy plus CTLA-4 blockade in lung cancer. The repertoire was sequenced with immunoSEQ multiplex PCR; TCRdb's copy has only in-frame clones and lacks some. In the table there are approximately 37,000 clones, approximately 70% of which are singletons. The sequencing used peripheral blood, collected from a patient treated with radiotherapy plus ipilimumab. These receptors came from a human donor with non-small cell lung cancer who had stable disease on radiotherapy plus ipilimumab.

Only a few counts were recorded for this clone. The J gene is TRBJ1-2, the V gene TRBV4-3, with no clear D. Trimming cost V 3 bases and J 2 bases, with 13 bases left between them. The CDR3 runs 15 residues. The germline gives CDR1 LGHNA, CDR2 YSLEER. CDR3 residues: CASSQGLTENYGYTF. In DNA form, the CDR3 reads TGCGCCAGCAGCCAGGGCCTGACCGAGAACTATGGCTACACCTTC.

The genes are TRBV7-2 and TRBJ1-1; D unclear. V was shortened by 6 bases and J by 4 bases, with 24 bases between the two germline ends. The CDR3 extends over 17 amino acids. Germline CDR1 is SGHTA and CDR2 is FQGNSA. CDR3 loop: CASSLMGQAGGSTEAFF. CDR3 nucleotide sequence: TGTGCCAGCAGTCTCATGGGTCAGGCGGGAGGTAGCACTGAAGCTTTCTTT.

Remarks on this clone: Germline and junction disagree at one end, which may indicate a read error. The V and J genes are TRBV7-9 and TRBJ1-2, with D possibly matching TRBD1 (6 bases). Germline V gives CDR1 SEHNR, CDR2 FQNEAQ (reference sequence). The CDR3 has 12 amino acids. The CDR3 protein is CASSLVVQGSHF. The CDR3 nucleotides are TGTGCCAGCAGCTTAGTCGTACAGGGCAGCCATTTC.

This clone was recorded only once. This chain links TRBV7-9 with TRBJ1-3, with D maybe TRBD1 (6 bases). Trimming shortened V by 1 base and J by 2 bases, and 12 bases separated the two germline ends. This CDR3 has 16 amino acids. CDR1 is SEHNR, CDR2 FQNEAQ, per germline (reference sequence). Here the CDR3 DNA reads TGTGCCAGCAGCTTAGTCCAGGGGTGGACTGGAAACACCATATATTTT. Protein sequence: CASSLVQGWTGNTIYF.

J is TRBJ1-1 and V is TRBV6-1; no firm D call. CDR3 length equals 14 residues. Trimming left V 6 bases short and J 7 bases short, with 18 bases between. Germline-derived CDR1 and CDR2 are MNHNS and SASEGT. CDR3: CASSHGSYGDEAFF. The CDR3 bases are TGTGCCAGCAGCCACGGGAGTTACGGTGATGAAGCTTTCTTT.

The chain links TRBV18 to TRBJ2-1, with D perhaps TRBD2 (5 bases). V was shortened by 1 base and J by 3 bases, with 16 bases between the two germline ends. The CDR3 has 17 residues. Germline CDR1 KGHSH, CDR2 LQKENI. CDR3: CASSPRAGGEGYNEQFF. The CDR3 DNA reads as TGTGCCAGCTCACCACGGGCGGGCGGCGAGGGCTACAATGAGCAGTTCTTC.

This clone was detected a few times. V is TRBV15 and J is TRBJ2-7, with D possibly matching TRBD1 (5 bases). With 1 base removed from V and 5 bases from J, the gap between germline ends came to 15 bases. Germline assignment: CDR1 LNHNV and CDR2 YYDKDF (reference sequence). The CDR3 spans 15 residues. CDR3 DNA: TGTGCCACCAGCAGAGCAGGGCAGGGTGTGAACGAGCAGTACTTC. Protein sequence: CATSRAGQGVNEQYF.

This sequence joins TRBV7-2 and TRBJ2-7, with D maybe TRBD2 (6 bases). CDR3 length: 13 residues. Between the trimmed V and J ends, which lost 3 bases and 4 bases, there was a span of 10 bases. The V gene's germline CDR1 is SGHTA and CDR2 FQGNSA. In DNA form, the CDR3 reads TGTGCCAGCAGCTTGGCGGGGATTTACGAGCAGTACTTC. Its protein is CASSLAGIYEQYF. Combining the CDR3 with reference TRBV7-2 and TRBJ2-7 gives the whole variable domain GAGVSQSPSNKVTEKGKDVELRCDPISGHTALYWYRQSLGQGLEFLIYFQGNSAPDKSGLPSDRFSAERTGGSVSTLTIQRTQQEDSAVYLCASSLAGIYEQYFGPGTRLTVT.

V and J are TRBV2 and TRBJ2-3; 9 positions agree with TRBD2. After removal of 3 bases from V and 2 bases from J, the junction contained 3 bases not matched to a gene. Germline CDR1 SNHLY, CDR2 FYNNEI. The CDR3 is 15 residues long. The CDR3 sequence: CASSESGGFTDTQYF. CDR3 in DNA: TGTGCCAGCAGTGAGAGCGGGGGGTTCACAGATACGCAGTATTTT.

V is TRBV5-6 and J is TRBJ2-3, with 11 bases identical to TRBD2. V dropped 2 bases and J dropped 2; count of bases not matched to a gene: 4. The length of the CDR3 is 16 residues. The germline gives CDR1 SGHDT, CDR2 YYEEEE. In nucleotides, the CDR3 is TGTGCCAGCAGCTTCCTTAGCGGGGGGGTCACAGATACGCAGTATTTT. Amino acids: CASSFLSGGVTDTQYF. Variable domain in full (rest from reference TRBV5-6 and TRBJ2-3): DAGVTQSPTHLIKTRGQQVTLRCSPKSGHDTVSWYQQALGQGPQFIFQYYEEEERQRGNFPDRFSGHQFPNYSSELNVNALLLGDSALYLCASSFLSGGVTDTQYFGPGTRLTVL.

This clone was seen just once. This chain uses TRBV4-1 with TRBJ1-3; perhaps TRBD1 as D (6 bases). In germline, CDR1 is MGHRA, CDR2 YSYEKL. The CDR3 runs 15 residues. V lost 4 bases and J 2 bases, leaving 12 bases between the germline ends. The CDR3 DNA reads as TGCGCCAGCAGCCCACAACAGGGAGCTGGAAACACCATATATTTT. Amino acid sequence: CASSPQQGAGNTIYF.

This chain links TRBV7-8 with TRBJ1-1; possible D gene TRBD1, 5 bases. The CDR3 runs 18 residues. From germline, CDR1 is SGHVS and CDR2 FQNEAQ. V was clipped by 3 bases and J by 5 bases, with 25 bases between them. CDR3 amino acids: CASSFLLTRGLLLTEAFF. In nucleotides, the CDR3 is TGTGCCAGCAGCTTTTTGTTGACAAGGGGACTTCTGCTAACTGAAGCTTTCTTT.

This sequence joins TRBV5-8 and TRBJ2-7; tentative D call: TRBD2 (6 bases). Trimming took 3 bases from V and 6 from J, leaving 16 bases between them. The germline V gene encodes CDR1 SGHTS and CDR2 YDEGEE. This CDR3 has 14 residues. CDR3 protein: CASSWRMEGSEQYF. The CDR3 DNA reads TGTGCCAGCAGCTGGCGGATGGAGGGTAGCGAGCAGTACTTC.

The chain couples TRBV11-2 to TRBJ2-7, with TRBD1 identical over 7 bases. V lost 5 bases, J lost 2 bases, and 12 bases stayed unmatched. The length of the CDR3 is 16 residues. CDR1 SGHAT and CDR2 FQNNGV come from the germline V gene. DNA for the CDR3: TGTGCCAGCAGCCTAAGGAGACAGGGATTTCCCTACGAGCAGTACTTC. Protein product: CASSLRRQGFPYEQYF.

This clone has more than one count but fewer than ten. The chain carries TRBV5-4 and TRBJ2-1, with 9 bases aligning to TRBD2. With V trimmed by 4 bases and J by 8 bases, 7 bases remained unmatched. From germline, CDR1 is SGHNT and CDR2 YYREEE (reference sequence). This CDR3 has 14 residues. CDR3 amino acids: CASSPQRGDDEQFF. The CDR3 DNA follows: TGTGCCAGCAGCCCACAGCGGGGGGACGATGAGCAGTTCTTC.

The genes are TRBV4-3 and TRBJ2-1; 7 bases align to TRBD1. CDR3 length equals 14 residues. Germline V CDR1 and CDR2: LGHNA, YSLEER. V lost 4 bases, J lost 12 bases, and 12 bases stayed unmatched. CDR3 residues: CASSPRQGQDGQFF. As DNA, the CDR3 is TGCGCCAGCAGCCCCCGACAGGGCCAGGATGGGCAGTTCTTC.

This chain connects TRBV6-5 to TRBJ2-5, with 14 nucleotides matching TRBD2. The germline V gene encodes CDR1 MNHEY and CDR2 SVGAGI. V was clipped by 6 bases and J by 5 bases; unmatched bases: 5. The CDR3 length is 15 residues. The CDR3 region has the DNA TGTGCCAGCAGACAAGGGACTAGCGGGGGTGAGACCCAGTACTTC. Translating gives CASRQGTSGGETQYF.

The chain carries TRBV27 and TRBJ2-7; 11 bases align to TRBD1. The germline CDR1 and CDR2 sequences are MNHEY and SMNVEV (reference sequence). V shed 3 bases and J 4 bases; nucleotides not matched to a gene: 2. The CDR3 extends over 14 amino acids. The CDR3 region is CASSFGTGGYEQYF. The DNA of the CDR3 is TGTGCCAGCAGTTTCGGGACAGGGGGTTACGAGCAGTACTTC.

The DNA of the CDR3 is TGTGCCAGCAGCCCGACCCGGGACAGGCTAAACGAGCAGTACTTC. Its protein product is CASSPTRDRLNEQYF. The V and J genes are TRBV5-4 and TRBJ2-7; 8 bases align to TRBD1. CDR3 length equals 15 residues. Germline CDR1 and CDR2: SGHNT and YYREEE (reference sequence). V lost 4 bases, J lost 5 bases, and 11 bases stayed unmatched.

V is TRBV7-2 and J is TRBJ2-5; no reliable D call. This CDR3 has 13 residues. The V end lost 5 bases, the J end lost 5 bases, and 12 bases lay between the germline ends. Germline CDR1 and CDR2: SGHTA and FQGNSA. The CDR3 sequence: CASSQSPEETQYF. CDR3 bases: TGTGCCAGCAGCCAGTCCCCGGAGGAGACCCAGTACTTC.

This chain uses TRBV18 with TRBJ1-1, with D maybe TRBD1 (6 bases). Germline CDR1 reads KGHSH; CDR2 reads LQKENI. Trimming pared 4 bases from V and 1 base from J, leaving 7 bases between. The CDR3 contains 13 residues. In DNA, the CDR3 is TGTGCCAGCTCACTGACAGGGAACACTGAAGCTTTCTTT. Translated: CASSLTGNTEAFF.

J is TRBJ2-3 and V is TRBV5-1, with D possibly matching TRBD1 (6 bases). Trimming shortened V by 0 bases and J by 5 bases, and 7 bases separated the two germline ends. The CDR3 consists of 13 residues. Looked up from germline, CDR1 is SGHRS and CDR2 is YFSETQ. CDR3 bases: TGCGCCAGCAGCTTGGACAGGGAAGATACGCAGTATTTT. Translation: CASSLDREDTQYF.

This clone occurred many times. CDR3 region: CASSFSGSYEQYF. CDR3 in DNA: TGTGCCAGCAGCTTCTCAGGTTCCTACGAGCAGTACTTC. This chain uses TRBV13 with TRBJ2-7; D not certain. The CDR3 spans 13 residues. V was cut by 3 bases and J by 1 base, with 7 bases left in between. Germline lookup yields CDR1 PRHDT and CDR2 FYEKMQ (reference sequence).

The chain carries TRBV9 and TRBJ1-1; D gene ambiguous. This CDR3 spans 15 amino acids. Looked up from germline, CDR1 is SGDLS and CDR2 is YYNGEE. V lost 6 bases and J 0 bases, leaving 15 bases between the germline ends. CDR3 in amino acids: CASIDYTGMNTEAFF. The DNA of the CDR3 is TGTGCCAGCATCGACTACACGGGTATGAACACTGAAGCTTTCTTT.

This clone showed up just a few times. This chain uses TRBV4-1 with TRBJ1-6; weak D call: TRBD1 (6 bases). The CDR3 consists of 16 residues. Trimming removed 3 bases at V and 4 bases at J, with 13 bases between. Germline V CDR1 and CDR2: MGHRA, YSYEKL. CDR3 protein: CASSQGQGLYNSPLHF. The CDR3 DNA follows: TGCGCCAGCAGCCAGGGTCAGGGGCTTTATAATTCACCCCTCCACTTT.